Shown below are 17 T cell receptor beta chains from a single sample sequenced in a study of T cells in women clearing cervical HPV infection. Profiled with immunoSEQ multiplex PCR; TCRdb holds only in-frame clones, not every one. This repertoire includes tens of thousands of clones. The sequenced material came from blood buffy coat. The receptor set was obtained from a woman aged 18 to 75 with a cervical HPV16 infection that either progressed to CIN3+ or cleared (not recorded which).

Details on this clone: The read falls 3 residues short of the CDR3 end, and the missing part is taken from the germline J gene. This chain links TRBV30 with TRBJ1-5; 7 nucleotides match TRBD1. V lost 0 bases and J lost 7; bases outside the gene matches: 18. The germline V gene has CDR1 GTSNPN and CDR2 SVGIG (reference sequence). The CDR3 loop spans 18 amino acids. The sequenced CDR3 bases are TGTGCCTGGAGTGTAAGGAGATGGTCAGGGGGATCAAAGCAGCCC. Translating gives CAWSVRRWSGGSKQP. The CDR3 in full is CAWSVRRWSGGSKQPQHF.

By frequency, this clone registers medium-sized. The read gets to within 3 residues of the CDR3 end, and the germline J gene fills in the rest. The chain carries TRBV18 and TRBJ1-1, with 10 bases lining up with TRBD1. Germline V gene data show CDR1 as KGHSH and CDR2 as LQKENI. The CDR3 sequence is 14 residues long. The V segment lost 7 bases and the J segment 3 bases; nucleotides outside the gene matches: 5. The covered CDR3 bases are TGTGCCAGCTTACGGGACAGGGGCGACACTGAA. Its protein product is CASLRDRGDTE. The whole CDR3 protein is CASLRDRGDTEAFF.

Notes on this clone: The read gets to within 3 residues of the CDR3 end, and the germline J gene fills in the rest. This chain links TRBV18 with TRBJ2-2, with 9 nucleotides matching TRBD1. The V gene end was trimmed by 5 bases and the J gene end by 4 bases; junction bases not matched to a gene: 8. Germline-derived CDR1 and CDR2 are KGHSH and LQKENI. The CDR3 is 16 residues long. The CDR3 sequence: CASSLSGTGPTGELFF. CDR3 DNA (partial): TGTGCCAGCTCATTATCCGGGACAGGGCCCACCGGGGAG.

Concerning this clone itself: The read ends 3 residues shy of where the CDR3 ends; the end is completed using the germline J gene. The gene calls are TRBV30 and TRBJ2-2, with 7 positions matching TRBD2. Germline CDR1 reads GTSNPN; CDR2 reads SVGIG (reference sequence). This CDR3 has 13 residues. V was pared by 1 base and J by 9 bases, with 5 bases of the junction left unmatched. The sequenced part of the CDR3 DNA is TGTGCCTGGAGTGGGACTAGGGTCCGGGAG. This sequence encodes CAWSGTRVRE. The full CDR3 reads CAWSGTRVRELFF. The full variable domain, with the rest looked up from reference TRBV30 and TRBJ2-2, is SQTIHQWPATLVQPVGSPLSLECTVEGTSNPNLYWYRQAAGRGLQLLFYSVGIGQISSEVPQNLSASRPQDRQFILSSKKLLLSDSGFYLCAWSGTRVRELFFGEGSRLTVL.

Regarding this clone: The read ends 3 residues early relative to the CDR3; the germline J gene fills the gap. This chain links TRBV29-1 with TRBJ2-4; possibly TRBD2 for D (6 bases). Germline loops: CDR1 SQVTM, CDR2 ANQGSEA. CDR3 length: 16 amino acids. Trimming took 3 bases from V and 1 from J, leaving 16 bases between them. The part of the CDR3 DNA that was read is TGCAGCGTTGATAGCGGTAGTCAAGGGGCCAAAAACATT. It codes for CSVDSGSQGAKNI. The full CDR3 is CSVDSGSQGAKNIQYF.

Comment on this clone: Germline is not matched at one junction end, which may reflect a read error. The CDR3 extends 3 residues past the end of the read, so its final part is completed from the germline J gene. V gene TRBV4-1 combines with J gene TRBJ1-3; TRBD1 matches at 8 bases. CDR3 length: 16 residues. The germline V gene has CDR1 MGHRA and CDR2 YSYEKL. The CDR3 region is CASSQGQGPPGNTIYF. The sequenced part of the CDR3 DNA is TGCGCCAGCAGTCAAGGACAGGGCCCTCCTGGAAACACC.

This CDR3 is CASSWTSEAGGELFF. The sequenced part of the CDR3 DNA is TGTGCCAGCAGCTGGACTAGCGAAGCGGGCGGGGAG. This rearrangement joins TRBV9 to TRBJ2-2; TRBD2 matches 9 bases. The sequence runs out 3 residues before the end of the CDR3; the remainder is reconstructed from the germline J gene. J was trimmed by 7 bases and V by 4 bases; bases with no gene match: 8. The germline CDR1 and CDR2 sequences are SGDLS and YYNGEE. This CDR3 region has 15 residues. The whole variable domain, filled in from reference TRBV9 and TRBJ2-2, reads DSGVTQTPKHLITATGQRVTLRCSPRSGDLSVYWYQQSLDQGLQFLIQYYNGEERAKGNILERFSAQQFPDLHSELNLSSLELGDSALYFCASSWTSEAGGELFFGEGSRLTVL.

On this clone itself: The read terminates 3 residues ahead of where the CDR3 ends, so the germline J gene completes it. V usage is TRBV20-1 and J usage is TRBJ2-1, with 8 bases identical to TRBD2. V lost 5 bases, J lost 9 bases, and 12 bases stayed unmatched. The CDR3 length is 14 residues. Germline lookup yields CDR1 DFQATT and CDR2 SNEGSKA (reference sequence). CDR3 DNA, as far as it was read: TGCAGTGCTCGACCGGGACTAGGAACCCTTGAG. Its protein product is CSARPGLGTLE. The complete CDR3 sequence is CSARPGLGTLEQFF.

In regard to this clone: The CDR3 end falls 3 residues outside the read, so it is completed with the germline J gene. The rearrangement joins TRBV20-1 to TRBJ2-7, with D perhaps TRBD1 (6 bases). Trimming cost V 3 bases and J 3 bases, with 9 bases left between them. The CDR3 is 12 amino acids. Germline values: CDR1 DFQATT, CDR2 SNEGSKA (reference sequence). The CDR3 bases that were read are TGCAGTGCTAGGGACAGCTTCTACGAG. This gives the protein CSARDSFYE. The complete CDR3 reads CSARDSFYEQYF.

A word on this clone: The read comes to an end 3 residues before the CDR3 does, leaving the germline J gene to fill in the end. The genes are TRBV19 and TRBJ1-5; unclear D gene. Germline assignment: CDR1 LNHDA and CDR2 SQIVND (reference sequence). V lost 1 base and J lost 0, with 16 bases in between. The CDR3 length is 18 residues. This CDR3 reads CASSIALQSTYSNQPQHF. The sequenced CDR3 bases are TGTGCCAGTAGTATAGCTCTACAGTCTACTTATAGCAATCAGCCC.

As concerns this clone: The DNA ends 3 residues before the CDR3 does, and the rest of the CDR3 is filled in from the germline J gene. This rearrangement joins TRBV15 to TRBJ2-5, with D tentatively TRBD1 (5 bases). V lost 6 bases to trimming and J lost 4 bases, with 18 bases between them. The V gene's germline CDR1 is LNHNV and CDR2 YYDKDF (reference sequence). This CDR3 contains 15 residues. CDR3 loop: CATSSSRVFGETQYF. The covered CDR3 bases are TGTGCCACCAGTTCATCCAGGGTTTTTGGAGAGACC.

Notes on this clone: The observed sequence ends 3 residues before the CDR3 terminus, with the missing tail filled in from the germline J gene. The V gene is TRBV6-2 or TRBV6-3, the J gene TRBJ1-5; maybe TRBD1 (6 bases). V gave up 6 bases and J gave up 6 bases, with 15 bases separating them. CDR1 MNHEY and CDR2 SVGEGT come from the germline V gene. The CDR3 is made up of 14 amino acids. This CDR3 reads CASRLGGPSQPQHF. The sequenced part of the CDR3 DNA is TGTGCCAGCAGATTGGGGGGGCCGAGTCAGCCC.

Worth noting for this clone: Coverage ceases 3 residues before the CDR3 finishes, and the germline J gene fills in the end. V usage is TRBV7-2 and J usage is TRBJ1-2, with unresolved D. The V gene's germline CDR1 is SGHTA and CDR2 FQGNSA. V shed 7 bases and J shed 7 bases, with 13 bases lying between them. This CDR3 comprises 12 residues. CDR3 amino acids: CASTKNSVGYTF. CDR3 DNA (partial): TGTGCCAGCACAAAAAACAGTGTTGGC.

For this clone: The sequenced fragment ends 3 residues before the CDR3 boundary, so the rest is inferred from the germline J gene. The chain links TRBV30 to TRBJ1-5; D remains unclear. Germline V gene lookup returns CDR1 GTSNPN and CDR2 SVGIG (reference sequence). Deletions cut 5 bases from V and 2 bases from J, with 13 bases between. This CDR3 contains 14 residues. The CDR3 region is CAWGEGVGNQPQHF. The DNA read from the CDR3 is TGTGCCTGGGGCGAGGGTGTGGGCAATCAGCCC. Looking up the rest from reference TRBV30 and TRBJ1-5 gives the full variable domain: SQTIHQWPATLVQPVGSPLSLECTVEGTSNPNLYWYRQAAGRGLQLLFYSVGIGQISSEVPQNLSASRPQDRQFILSSKKLLLSDSGFYLCAWGEGVGNQPQHFGDGTRLSIL.

Comment on this clone: The missing CDR3 end, 3 residues past where the read stops, is filled in from the germline J gene. The rearrangement uses TRBV30 and TRBJ1-1, with D possibly being TRBD1 (5 bases). Germline V gives CDR1 GTSNPN, CDR2 SVGIG (reference sequence). Between the trimmed V and J ends, which lost 4 bases and 5 bases, there was a span of 17 bases. CDR3 length: 14 amino acids. CDR3 in amino acids: CAWTPGRVGTEAFF. The part of the CDR3 DNA that was read is TGTGCCTGGACCCCTGGCAGGGTTGGAACTGAA.

As regards this clone: The missing CDR3 end, 3 residues past where the read stops, is filled in from the germline J gene. The rearrangement joins TRBV29-1 to TRBJ2-7; 8 positions agree with TRBD2. Germline loops: CDR1 SQVTM, CDR2 ANQGSEA. V lost 4 bases and J lost 4; bases outside the gene matches: 6. This CDR3 contains 13 residues. Incomplete CDR3 DNA: TGCAGCGTTGGACTAGCGCGAGGTTACGAG. Protein: CSVGLARGYE. In full, the CDR3 is CSVGLARGYEQYF.

Of note for this clone: The missing CDR3 end, 3 residues past where the read stops, is filled in from the germline J gene. The chain joins TRBV19 to TRBJ2-7, with TRBD1 matching 9 bases. With 5 bases clipped from V and 4 bases from J, the junction kept 6 bases outside the gene matches. Germline CDR1 LNHDA, CDR2 SQIVND (reference sequence). The CDR3 is 14 amino acids. The CDR3 reads CASSVRDRVYEQYF. CDR3 bases read: TGTGCCAGTAGTGTCCGGGACAGGGTTTACGAG.